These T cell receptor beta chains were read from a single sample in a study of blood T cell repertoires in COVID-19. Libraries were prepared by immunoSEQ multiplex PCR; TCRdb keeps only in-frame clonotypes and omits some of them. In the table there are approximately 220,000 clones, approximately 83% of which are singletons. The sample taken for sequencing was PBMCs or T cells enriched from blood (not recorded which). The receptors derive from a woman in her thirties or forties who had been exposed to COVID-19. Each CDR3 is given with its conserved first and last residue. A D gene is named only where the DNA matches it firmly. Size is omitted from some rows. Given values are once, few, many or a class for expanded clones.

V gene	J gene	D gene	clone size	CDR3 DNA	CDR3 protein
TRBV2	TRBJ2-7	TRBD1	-	TGTGCCAGCAGCAGGACAGGGGGGAACTCCTACGAGCAGTACTTC	CASSRTGGNSYEQYF
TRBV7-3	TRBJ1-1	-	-	TGTGCCAGCAGCTTAATGGCGCAGGGTATGAACACTGAAGCTTTCTTT	CASSLMAQGMNTEAFF
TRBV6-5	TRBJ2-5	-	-	TGTGCCAGCAGTTACTCGACTAGTCAAGAGACCCAGTACTTC	CASSYSTSQETQYF
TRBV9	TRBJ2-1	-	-	TGTGCCAGCAGCGTAGTGACAAACAACAATGAGCAGTTCTTC	CASSVVTNNNEQFF
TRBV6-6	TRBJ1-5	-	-	TGTGCCATTAAACGGGACATTGGCAATCAGCCCCAGCATTTT	CAIKRDIGNQPQHF
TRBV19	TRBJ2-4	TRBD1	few	TGTGCCAGTAGTAGGGGGACAGGTGTAGCCAAAAACATTCAGTACTTC	CASSRGTGVAKNIQYF
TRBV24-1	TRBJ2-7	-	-	TGTGCCACCAGTTCTGGCCCCTACGAGCAGTACTTC	CATSSGPYEQYF
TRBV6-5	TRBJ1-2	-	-	TGTGCCAGCAGTTACTCTTACAGGTCTAACTATGGCTACACCTTC	CASSYSYRSNYGYTF
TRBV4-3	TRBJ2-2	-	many	TGCGCCAGCAGCCAAGGACTAGTTGGCGGGGAGCTGTTTTTT	CASSQGLVGGELFF
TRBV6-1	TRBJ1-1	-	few	TGTGCCAGCAGTGAACTAGGCACTGAAGCTTTCTTT	CASSELGTEAFF
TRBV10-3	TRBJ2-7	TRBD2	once	TGTGCCATCAGTGAAGGGACTAGCGGGGGTTACGAGCAGTACTTC	CAISEGTSGGYEQYF
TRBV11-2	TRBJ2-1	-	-	TGTGCCAGCAGCCCAAGTACAGGAACCCAGTTCTTC	CASSPSTGTQFF
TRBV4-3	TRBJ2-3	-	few	TGCGCCAGCAGCCAAGGCCAGGGAAGGAATACGCAGTATTTT	CASSQGQGRNTQYF
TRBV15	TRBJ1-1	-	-	TGTGCCACCAGCAGAGTAGTACGTGAAGCTTTCTTT	CATSRVVREAFF
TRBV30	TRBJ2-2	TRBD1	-	TGTGCCTGGCAGGGACAGGGAACCGGGGAGCTGTTTTTT	CAWQGQGTGELFF
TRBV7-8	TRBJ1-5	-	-	TGTGCCAGCAGCTTGCGGGAAGGGATGAGCAATCAGCCCCAGCATTTT	CASSLREGMSNQPQHF
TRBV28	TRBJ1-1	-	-	TGTGCCAGCAGTTTAGGAGGTCGCCAAGCTTTCTTT	CASSLGGRQAFF
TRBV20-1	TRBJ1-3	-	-	TGCAGTGCTAGTAGTCCGGGGACTGGGGGGAAAGGAAACACCATATATTTT	CSASSPGTGGKGNTIYF
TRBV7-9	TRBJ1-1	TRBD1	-	TGTGCCAGCAGCTACCGGGACAGGGGGGTAGCTGAAGCTTTCTTT	CASSYRDRGVAEAFF
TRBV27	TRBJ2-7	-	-	TGTGCCAGCAGTCATCCTTCACAGGGACCGAGATCCGAGCAGTACTTC	CASSHPSQGPRSEQYF
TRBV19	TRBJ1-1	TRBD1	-	TGTGCCAGTAGTATTGACAGGGGGAACACTGAAGCTTTCTTT	CASSIDRGNTEAFF
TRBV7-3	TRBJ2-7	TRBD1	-	TGTGCCAGCAGCTTAGGGACAGGGGGCTCCGAGCAGTACTTC	CASSLGTGGSEQYF
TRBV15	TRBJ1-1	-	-	TGTGCCACCAGCAGAGGACAGCCTAACACTGAAGCTTTCTTT	CATSRGQPNTEAFF
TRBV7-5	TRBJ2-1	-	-	TGTGCCAGAAGAAAAACAGTCAATGAGCAGTTCTTC	CARRKTVNEQFF
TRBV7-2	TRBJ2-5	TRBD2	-	TGTGCCAGCAGCTTGCGGGGGGGCCCGGAGACCCAGTACTTC	CASSLRGGPETQYF
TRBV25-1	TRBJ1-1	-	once	TGTGCCAGCAGCCGCTACACAGGCTATGGCACTGAAGCTTTCTTT	CASSRYTGYGTEAFF
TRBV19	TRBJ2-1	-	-	TGTGCCAGTAGTTATACAGGGTTCGGGTCCTACAATGAGCAGTTCTTC	CASSYTGFGSYNEQFF
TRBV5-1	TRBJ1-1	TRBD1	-	TGCGCCAGCAGCCTGGGACAGGGTTACACTGAAGCTTTCTTT	CASSLGQGYTEAFF
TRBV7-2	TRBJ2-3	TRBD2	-	TGTGCCAGCAGCCCTACGACTAGCGGGGGACCGCGAGATACGCAGTATTTT	CASSPTTSGGPRDTQYF
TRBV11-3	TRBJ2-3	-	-	TGTGCCAGCAGCTTCAGTCGCACAGATACGCAGTATTTT	CASSFSRTDTQYF
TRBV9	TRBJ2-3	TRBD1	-	TGTGCCAGCAGCGTAGTGAAGGGGGCTGGGGCAGATACGCAGTATTTT	CASSVVKGAGADTQYF
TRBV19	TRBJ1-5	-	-	TGTGCCAGCCGGGCCGGAGGGAATCAGCCCCAGCATTTT	CASRAGGNQPQHF
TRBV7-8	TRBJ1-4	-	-	TGTGCCAGCAGCTTAGTATCAGGCAATGAAAAACTGTTTTTT	CASSLVSGNEKLFF
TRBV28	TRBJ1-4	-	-	TGTGCCAGCAGTCCCTCAGCTAATGAAAAACTGTTTTTT	CASSPSANEKLFF
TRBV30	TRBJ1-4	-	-	TGTGCCTGGAGGGGGACTGGGAAACTGTTTTTT	CAWRGTGKLFF
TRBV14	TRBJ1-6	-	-	TGTGCCAGCAGCCCGACAGGCCAAAACATACCCCTCCACTTT	CASSPTGQNIPLHF
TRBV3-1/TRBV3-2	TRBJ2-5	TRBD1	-	TGTGCCAGCAGCCAAGATTGGACAGGCCTGGGGACCCAGTACTTC	CASSQDWTGLGTQYF
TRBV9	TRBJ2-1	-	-	TGTGCCAGCAGCCCGCGAGAAGTGTGGGGCCACTACAATGAGCAGTTCTTC	CASSPREVWGHYNEQFF
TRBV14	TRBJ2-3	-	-	TGTGCCAGCAGCCCGCGTCGGGGGACGGCTAGCACAGATACGCAGTATTTT	CASSPRRGTASTDTQYF
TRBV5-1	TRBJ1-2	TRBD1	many	TGCGCCAGCAGACCAGGACAGGCAGTAAACTATGGCTACACCTTC	CASRPGQAVNYGYTF
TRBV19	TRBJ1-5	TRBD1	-	TGTGCCAGTAGTATAGACCCGCCTAGACAGGGATATAGCAATCAGCCCCAGCATTTT	CASSIDPPRQGYSNQPQHF
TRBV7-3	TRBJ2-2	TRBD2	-	TGTGCCAGCAGCTTAAAAGCGGGGTGGGACACCGGGGAGCTGTTTTTT	CASSLKAGWDTGELFF
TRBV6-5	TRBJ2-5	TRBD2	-	TGTGCCAGCAGTTACGGGACTACCCCGGTAGAGACCCAGTACTTC	CASSYGTTPVETQYF
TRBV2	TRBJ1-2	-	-	TGTGCCAGCAGCTTGACAGAAACAACCTATGGCTACACCTTC	CASSLTETTYGYTF
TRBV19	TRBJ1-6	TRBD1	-	TGTGCCAGTAGTCCCGGGACAGGGGCGGTCTATAATTCACCCCTCCACTTT	CASSPGTGAVYNSPLHF
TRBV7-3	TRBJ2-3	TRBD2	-	TGTGCCAGCAGCGCCAGACTAGCGGCGAAACCCTTTACAGATACGCAGTATTTT	CASSARLAAKPFTDTQYF
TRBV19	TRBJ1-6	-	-	TGTGCCAGTAGTATTCTCGGCAGGGGATCTTCACCCCTCCACTTT	CASSILGRGSSPLHF
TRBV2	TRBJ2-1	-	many	TGTGCCAGCAGTATCCGGGTTGAGAATGAGCAGTTCTTC	CASSIRVENEQFF
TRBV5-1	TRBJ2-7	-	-	TGCGCCAGCAGCTTGGATGGGGCCGATAGGTACGAGCAGTACTTC	CASSLDGADRYEQYF
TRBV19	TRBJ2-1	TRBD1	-	TGTGCCAGTAGTCCCCTGACAGGGGGGTCCTACAATGAGCAGTTCTTC	CASSPLTGGSYNEQFF
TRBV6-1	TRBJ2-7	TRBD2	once	TGTGCCAGCAGTGTGACTAGCGCCCACGAGCAGTACTTC	CASSVTSAHEQYF
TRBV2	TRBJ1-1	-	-	TGTGCCAGCAGCGTATACGAGCGGACTGAAGCTTTCTTT	CASSVYERTEAFF
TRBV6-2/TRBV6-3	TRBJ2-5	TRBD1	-	TGTGCCAGCAGCTGGACAGGGATTCAGGAGACCCAGTACTTC	CASSWTGIQETQYF
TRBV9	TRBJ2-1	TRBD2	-	TGTGCCAGCAGCGTAGCAGCTAGCGGGAGCTTTGTCACCTACAATGAGCAGTTCTTC	CASSVAASGSFVTYNEQFF
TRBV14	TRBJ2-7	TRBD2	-	TGTGCCAGCAGCCAGTCCGGGACTAGCCGGGAGCAGTACTTC	CASSQSGTSREQYF